This T cell receptor beta chain derives from a study of blood T cell repertoires in COVID-19 (dated by TCRdb to the early 2020s). Some background on the complete study: The collaborator samples originated in the United States, Italy and Spain and spanned the acute and convalescent phases of COVID-19. The material from the prospective study consisted of cDNA or gDNA derived from T cells, B-cell-depleted T cells, or PBMCs. Subjects who had been exposed to COVID-19, were actively infected with it, or had recovered from it provided the deeply sampled blood TCRbeta repertoires that made up the dataset. The repertoires were released in a freely available public database intended as a resource for research on the immune response to SARS-CoV-2. Samples came from the ongoing ImmuneRACE study (first 160 participants) plus 1,254 subjects from 6 global collaborators. Nearly every sample came with metadata listing a de-identified subject ID, COVID-19 status, age in years and sex. Where available, HLA class I and class II types were taken from metadata supplied by the sample provider and were not determined by assay-based typing. Results and caveats for the whole study, not just this receptor: How much clinical and demographic metadata was included differed by source and by participant, and the metadata was provided uncurated.

The immunoSEQ Assay, a bias-controlled multiplex PCR, was used to amplify TCRbeta CDR3 regions from genomic DNA. Per the authors' processing: Within the assay, amplification of reference gene primers was used to estimate how many nucleated cells each sample contained. To quantify the absolute abundance of each unique TCRbeta CDR3 rearrangement, sequence reads were collapsed and filtered. For each sample, productive Simpson clonality was calculated as the square root of Simpson's diversity index over productive rearrangements. The immuneACCESS repertoire file appears here via TCRdb, limited to in-frame rearrangements. These files lack a portion of the clones; in checked studies, under half of the deficit traces to unresolved V genes, and the cause of the others is not known. V, J and clone size derive from that table, while D and trimming were established from the DNA sequence. The sample profile shows 70,000 or so clones; 80% to 85% of them were found once. Under 3% of the sample comes from the top ten.

Notes on this clone: What this receptor recognizes is not known. Base qualities are not at hand, and no much larger clone is one base apart.

Collaborating institutions collected whole blood in K2EDTA tubes following their own protocols. Collaborator samples were shipped for TCRbeta analysis as frozen whole blood, isolated PBMCs, or DNA extracted from either sample type. Taken from cysteine to phenylalanine, the CDR3 has 13 residues. This entry keeps only the CDR3 DNA: 39 bases, framed from base 1. V sheds 2 bases and J sheds 7 bases, leaving 10 bases between their ends. Based on the germline V gene, the CDR1 and CDR2 sequences are SGHRS and YFSETQ. Recombination joined TRBV5-1 with TRBJ1-5; TRBD1 is a possible D gene, resting on 5 matching bases. The specimen sequenced was peripheral blood. The source is a man older than 75 with active or convalescent COVID-19. The nucleotide sequence is TGCGCCAGCAGCTTTAGGGGCGGACAGCCCCAGCATTTT. Translated, it reads CASSFRGGQPQHF. The CDR3 plus the reference TRBV5-1 and TRBJ1-5 genes for the other parts give the full variable domain: KAGVTQTPRYLIKTRGQQVTLSCSPISGHRSVSWYQQTPGQGLQFLFEYFSETQRNKGNFPGRFSGRQFSNSRSEMNVSTLELGDSALYLCASSFRGGQPQHFGDGTRLSIL.